The subject of this entry is one T cell receptor (beta chain). Its antigen is as yet unknown. CDR1 and CDR2 from the germline V gene are SGDLS and YYNGEE. The CDR3 spans 17 residues. With 0 bases removed from V and 0 bases from J, the gap between germline ends came to 15 bases. The data were obtained in a study of PD-1 blockade in mismatch repair-deficient tumors. Overall study: Enrolled about 2012-2016, patients had progressing, pretreated mismatch repair-deficient cancers of around 12 types.

Findings and limits, study-wide: After pembrolizumab, tumor-resident clones rose rapidly, then generally contracted before radiologic responses.

PCR or immunohistochemistry showed mismatch repair deficiency in every enrolled patient. The TCR-sequenced patients were a few responders to pembrolizumab. Profiled with immunoSEQ multiplex PCR; TCRdb holds only in-frame clones, not every one. Of some 84,000 clones listed, over 70% are singletons. The clonotype was recovered from an adult with mismatch repair-deficient cancer. Sample: peripheral blood, taken 12 weeks after starting pembrolizumab. J is TRBJ2-5 and V is TRBV9; D is possibly TRBD1 (5 bases). Here the CDR3 DNA reads TGTGCCAGCAGCGTAGATGAAGGGGCCATCTACCAAGAGACCCAGTACTTC. Translation gives CASSVDEGAIYQETQYF.